Shown below are 20 T cell receptor beta chains from a single sample sequenced in a study of OX40 agonist ivuxolimab in advanced cancers. Using immunoSEQ multiplex PCR, the repertoire was profiled, and TCRdb retains in-frame clones only, with some absent. This table holds some 68,000 clones, around 83% found once. The sample here was CD4+ or CD8+ T cells sorted from blood, taken in a trial of the OX40 agonist ivuxolimab. The origin of the receptors is an adult with an advanced solid tumor such as melanoma, head and neck, liver or kidney cancer.

The V call is TRBV5-1, the J call TRBJ1-5, with D possibly being TRBD1 (6 bases). Germline CDR1 SGHRS, CDR2 YFSETQ. V lost 4 bases and J 2 bases, leaving 16 bases between the germline ends. CDR3 length: 16 amino acids. The chain's CDR3 is CASSPGGAKRNQPQHF. The CDR3 DNA reads as TGCGCCAGCAGCCCGGGGGGGGCAAAGCGCAATCAGCCCCAGCATTTT.

The gene calls are TRBV5-1 and TRBJ2-3; TRBD1 agrees at 9 bases. The V and J ends lost 4 bases and 5 bases, in that order; junction bases with no gene match: 5. Germline V gene data show CDR1 as SGHRS and CDR2 as YFSETQ. The CDR3 spans 14 residues. The CDR3 reads CASSGTGIKDTQYF. The CDR3 bases are TGCGCCAGCAGCGGGACAGGGATCAAAGATACGCAGTATTTT.

The gene calls are TRBV11-2 and TRBJ2-6; D unresolved. V was trimmed by 1 base and J by 0 bases, leaving 13 bases between them. CDR3 length: 18 amino acids. Germline assignment: CDR1 SGHAT and CDR2 FQNNGV. The CDR3 nucleotides read TGTGCCAGCAGCTTAGTTTCCCATAGGGCCTCTGGGGCCAACGTCCTGACTTTC. Translation gives CASSLVSHRASGANVLTF.

This clone has a single count. This chain links TRBV15 with TRBJ2-7; 7 nucleotides match TRBD1. CDR3 length equals 13 residues. Germline trimming cut 8 bases from V and 0 bases from J; bases unmatched to any gene: 4. Germline CDR1 is LNHNV and CDR2 is YYDKDF (reference sequence). The chain's CDR3 is CATRTGHSYEQYF. CDR3 nucleotides: TGTGCCACCCGGACAGGCCACTCCTACGAGCAGTACTTC.

This clone was counted a few times. The CDR3 protein is CASSAQGPGELFF. For the CDR3, the DNA is TGTGCCAGTAGTGCACAGGGGCCCGGGGAGCTGTTTTTT. The chain joins TRBV19 to TRBJ2-2; 7 nucleotides agree with TRBD1. V lost 5 bases to trimming and J lost 6 bases; unmatched junction nucleotides: 3. Germline lookup yields CDR1 LNHDA and CDR2 SQIVND (reference sequence). The CDR3 is made up of 13 amino acids.

The genes are TRBV5-1 and TRBJ1-1, with D maybe TRBD1 (6 bases). In germline, CDR1 is SGHRS, CDR2 YFSETQ. The V end was cut by 4 bases, the J end by 1 base, with 14 bases between. The CDR3 extends over 15 amino acids. CDR3 protein: CASSLSTGTNTEAFF. CDR3 nucleotide sequence: TGCGCCAGCAGCCTGTCGACAGGAACGAACACTGAAGCTTTCTTT.

The CDR3 sequence is CAWSSAGQHTDTQYF. CDR3 nucleotides: TGTGCCTGGAGCTCAGCGGGACAGCACACAGATACGCAGTATTTT. The chain carries TRBV30 and TRBJ2-3; tentatively, D is TRBD1 or TRBD2 (7 bases each). Germline V gives CDR1 GTSNPN, CDR2 SVGIG (reference sequence). The CDR3 runs to 15 residues. V lost 3 bases and J 2 bases, leaving 15 bases between the germline ends. The full variable domain, completed using reference TRBV30 and TRBJ2-3, is SQTIHQWPATLVQPVGSPLSLECTVEGTSNPNLYWYRQAAGRGLQLLFYSVGIGQISSEVPQNLSASRPQDRQFILSSKKLLLSDSGFYLCAWSSAGQHTDTQYFGPGTRLTVL.

The rearrangement links TRBV19 to TRBJ2-1; TRBD1 agrees at 9 bases. V lost 3 bases, J lost 7 bases, and 13 bases stayed unmatched. The CDR3 contains 17 residues. Germline CDR1 LNHDA, CDR2 SQIVND (reference sequence). CDR3 nucleotide sequence: TGTGCCAGTAGTATTCGAGGGGTACAGGGGGCGGGAAATGAGCAGTTCTTC. Translating gives CASSIRGVQGAGNEQFF.

The chain uses TRBV2 and TRBJ1-1; the D gene is possibly TRBD1 (6 bases). The CDR3 is 14 residues long. CDR1 is SNHLY, CDR2 FYNNEI, per germline. Between the trimmed V and J ends, which lost 5 bases and 1 base, there was a span of 11 bases. Here the CDR3 DNA reads TGTGCCAGCAGTCCACAGGGTCCGAACACTGAAGCTTTCTTT. Its translation is CASSPQGPNTEAFF.

This clone has more than one count but fewer than ten. The V and J genes are TRBV4-1 and TRBJ1-5; no clear D gene. The germline V gene has CDR1 MGHRA and CDR2 YSYEKL. Trimming left V 2 bases short and J 6 bases short, with 17 bases between. The CDR3 extends over 16 amino acids. As DNA, the CDR3 is TGCGCCAGCAGCCAAAAAGGGCCCATACCCCGTCAGCCCCAGCATTTT. This translates into CASSQKGPIPRQPQHF.

Only one count was recorded for this clone. The gene calls are TRBV28 and TRBJ1-4; D is ambiguous. The germline gives CDR1 MDHEN, CDR2 SYDVKM. V dropped 5 bases and J dropped 1 base, with 11 bases sitting between them. The CDR3 length is 15 residues. The CDR3, as DNA: TGTGCCAGCAGTCCCTACAGACGAACTAATGAAAAACTGTTTTTT. Encoded protein: CASSPYRRTNEKLFF.

The rearrangement uses TRBV6-5 and TRBJ2-5; TRBD1 aligns across 8 bases. This CDR3 comprises 15 residues. Trimming took 6 bases from V and 5 from J; bases not matched to a gene: 11. The germline V gene has CDR1 MNHEY and CDR2 SVGAGI. This chain's CDR3 is CASRWGRGLGETQYF. The CDR3 DNA is TGTGCCAGCAGGTGGGGCAGGGGGCTTGGGGAGACCCAGTACTTC.

The V call is TRBV5-4, the J call TRBJ2-3; either TRBD1 or TRBD2 may fit D (5 bases each). The CDR3 extends over 14 amino acids. V was pared by 3 bases and J by 4 bases, with 12 bases between. Germline V lookup: CDR1 SGHNT, CDR2 YYREEE (reference sequence). The CDR3 DNA reads as TGTGCCAGCAGCTCCCCCGGGGCCCCAGATACGCAGTATTTT. Protein product: CASSSPGAPDTQYF.

The J gene is TRBJ2-5, the V gene TRBV28; D not resolved. The CDR3 sequence is 11 residues long. Trimming took off 3 bases at V and 10 bases at J, with 9 bases between the two ends. CDR1 and CDR2 (germline): MDHEN, SYDVKM. In DNA form, the CDR3 reads TGTGCCAGCAGTTTCTATGAGGACCAGTACTTC. This translates into CASSFYEDQYF.

This clone was observed a single time. The chain carries TRBV20-1 and TRBJ1-2; D gene unclear. CDR1 and CDR2 (germline): DFQATT, SNEGSKA (reference sequence). The CDR3 sequence is 10 residues long. With 1 base removed from V and 7 bases from J, the gap between germline ends came to 4 bases. The CDR3 nucleotides are TGCAGTGCTAGAGGGTCTGGCTACACCTTC. Residues: CSARGSGYTF.

The chain carries TRBV27 and TRBJ1-2; a possible D gene is TRBD1 (6 bases). V lost 2 bases to trimming and J lost 6 bases, with 13 bases between them. The CDR3 has 14 residues. CDR1 and CDR2 from the germline V gene are MNHEY and SMNVEV (reference sequence). The chain's CDR3 is CASSLRGQGNGYTF. CDR3 bases: TGTGCCAGCAGTTTACGGGGGCAGGGGAATGGCTACACCTTC.

The chain links TRBV6-5 to TRBJ1-5; D unresolved. Germline V gene lookup returns CDR1 MNHEY and CDR2 SVGAGI. CDR3 length: 12 amino acids. V was cut by 6 bases and J by 6 bases, with 9 bases left in between. The CDR3 DNA reads as TGTGCCAGCAGCCCTCCTAGTCAGCCCCAGCATTTT. Protein sequence: CASSPPSQPQHF.

This chain links TRBV19 with TRBJ2-2, with 7 bases fitting TRBD1. V lost 9 bases to trimming and J lost 1 base; unmatched junction nucleotides: 11. The CDR3 runs to 16 residues. Germline CDR1 reads LNHDA; CDR2 reads SQIVND (reference sequence). Here the CDR3 reads CASWPTGQQNTGELFF. Written as DNA, the CDR3 is TGTGCCAGCTGGCCTACGGGACAGCAGAACACCGGGGAGCTGTTTTTT.

The rearrangement joins TRBV5-1 to TRBJ1-4; 9 bases agree with TRBD1. Trimming cost V 4 bases and J 7 bases; bases outside gene matches: 11. The CDR3 covers 16 residues. Germline assignment: CDR1 SGHRS and CDR2 YFSETQ. The CDR3 DNA sequence: TGCGCCAGCAGCGGGGCGGGACAGGGCCTGGTTGAAAAACTGTTTTTT. Translation: CASSGAGQGLVEKLFF.

DNA for the CDR3: TGTGCCAGCAGCCCCGAGCGGGGCTACGAGCAGTACTTC. It specifies CASSPERGYEQYF. The chain carries TRBV4-2 and TRBJ2-7, with 7 nucleotides matching TRBD2. Per germline, CDR1 LGHNA and CDR2 YNFKEQ. With 4 bases clipped from V and 3 bases from J, the junction kept 3 bases outside the gene matches. The CDR3 extends over 13 amino acids.